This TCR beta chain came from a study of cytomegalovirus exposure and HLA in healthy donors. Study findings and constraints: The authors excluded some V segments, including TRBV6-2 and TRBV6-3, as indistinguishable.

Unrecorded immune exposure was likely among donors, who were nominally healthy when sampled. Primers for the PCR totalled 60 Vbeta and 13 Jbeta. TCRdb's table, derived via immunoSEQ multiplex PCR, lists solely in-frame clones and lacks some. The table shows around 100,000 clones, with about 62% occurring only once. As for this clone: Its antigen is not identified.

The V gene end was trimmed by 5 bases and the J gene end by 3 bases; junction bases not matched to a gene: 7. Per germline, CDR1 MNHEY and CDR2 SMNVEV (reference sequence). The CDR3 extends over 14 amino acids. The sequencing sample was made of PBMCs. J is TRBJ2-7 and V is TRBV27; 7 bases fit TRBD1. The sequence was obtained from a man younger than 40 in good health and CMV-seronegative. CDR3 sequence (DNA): TGTGCCAGCAGTCGACAGGGCCGAGGCTACGAGCAGTACTTC. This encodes CASSRQGRGYEQYF.